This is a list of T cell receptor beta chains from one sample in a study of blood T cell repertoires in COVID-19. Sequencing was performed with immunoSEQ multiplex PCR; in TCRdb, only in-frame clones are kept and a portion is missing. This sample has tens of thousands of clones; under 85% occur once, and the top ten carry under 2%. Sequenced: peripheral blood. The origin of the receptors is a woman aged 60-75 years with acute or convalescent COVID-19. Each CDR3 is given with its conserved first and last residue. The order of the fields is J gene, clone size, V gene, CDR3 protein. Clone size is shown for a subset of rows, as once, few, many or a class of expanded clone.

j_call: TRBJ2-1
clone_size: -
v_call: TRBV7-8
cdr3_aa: CASSLEGAGWDYNEQFF

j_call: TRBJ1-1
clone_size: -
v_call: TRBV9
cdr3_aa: CASSPGPQGAFF

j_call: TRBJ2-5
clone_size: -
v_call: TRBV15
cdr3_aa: CATSRTSGRETQYF

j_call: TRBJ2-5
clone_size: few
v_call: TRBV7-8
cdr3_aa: CATIAGGIQRETQYF

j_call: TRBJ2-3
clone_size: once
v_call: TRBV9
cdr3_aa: CASSVARGPGGDTQYF

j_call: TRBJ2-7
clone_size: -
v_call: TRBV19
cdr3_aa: CASSNPGEGRREQYF

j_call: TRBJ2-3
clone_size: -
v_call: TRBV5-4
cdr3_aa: CASSNGLAGGTDTQYF

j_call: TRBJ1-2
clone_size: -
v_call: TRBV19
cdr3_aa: CASSRGWGYGYTF

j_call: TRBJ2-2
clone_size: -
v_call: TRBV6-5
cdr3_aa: CASMGSGRLSGELFF

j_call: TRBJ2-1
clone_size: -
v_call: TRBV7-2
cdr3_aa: CASSSKSGTSYNEQFF

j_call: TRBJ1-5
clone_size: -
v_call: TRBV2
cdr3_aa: CASSAGQGVSQPQHF

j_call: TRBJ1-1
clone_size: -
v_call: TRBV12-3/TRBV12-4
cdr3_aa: CASLERLNTEAFF

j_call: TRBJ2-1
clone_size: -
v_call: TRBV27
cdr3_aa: CASKSPGLPSYNEQFF

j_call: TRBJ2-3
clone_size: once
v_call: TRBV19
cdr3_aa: CASSSPGRTDTQYF

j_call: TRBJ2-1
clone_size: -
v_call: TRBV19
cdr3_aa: CASSPKLAASYNEQFF

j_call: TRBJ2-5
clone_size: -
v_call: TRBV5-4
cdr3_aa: CASSSKTGEETQYF

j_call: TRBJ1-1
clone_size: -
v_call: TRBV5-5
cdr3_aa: CASSFQQTGLATEAFF

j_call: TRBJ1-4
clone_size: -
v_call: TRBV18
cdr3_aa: CASSSSGLANEKLFF

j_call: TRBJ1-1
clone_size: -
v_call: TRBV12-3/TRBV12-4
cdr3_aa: CATSRTQNTEAFF

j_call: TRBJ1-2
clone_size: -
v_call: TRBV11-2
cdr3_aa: CASSFTDRGYGYTF

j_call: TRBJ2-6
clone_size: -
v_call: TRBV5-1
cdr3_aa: CASSLAGTGLISGANVLTF

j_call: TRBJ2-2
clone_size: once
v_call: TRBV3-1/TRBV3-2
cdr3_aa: CASSQTRAGANTGELFF

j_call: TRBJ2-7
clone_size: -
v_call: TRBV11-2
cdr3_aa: CASSPPGLAAEQYF

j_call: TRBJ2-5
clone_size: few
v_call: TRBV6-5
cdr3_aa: CATKSRGVSGTQYF

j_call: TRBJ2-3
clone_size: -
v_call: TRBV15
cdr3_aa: CATSRETSGRLNTQYF

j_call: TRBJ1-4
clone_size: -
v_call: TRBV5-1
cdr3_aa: CASSLEAGSNEKLFF

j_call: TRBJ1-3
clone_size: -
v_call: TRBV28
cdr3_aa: CASSSRDYSGNTIYF

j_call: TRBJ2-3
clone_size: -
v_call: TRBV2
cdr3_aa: CASSSTGTGGSWTDTQYF

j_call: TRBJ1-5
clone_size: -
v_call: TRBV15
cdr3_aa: CATSRQRGPQPQHF

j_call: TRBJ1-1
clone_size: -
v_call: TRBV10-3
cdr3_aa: CAISSGGGDTEAFF

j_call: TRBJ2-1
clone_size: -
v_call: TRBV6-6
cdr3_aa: CASSLLTGTGTREQFF

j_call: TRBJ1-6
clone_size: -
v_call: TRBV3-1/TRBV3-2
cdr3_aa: CASSRSGGPNSPLHF

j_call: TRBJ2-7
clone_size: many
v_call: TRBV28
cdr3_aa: CASGTGGSYEQYF

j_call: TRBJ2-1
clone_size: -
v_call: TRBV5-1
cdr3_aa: CASSLETAQEQFF

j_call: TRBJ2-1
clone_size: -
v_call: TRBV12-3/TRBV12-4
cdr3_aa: CASGKQAYNEQFF

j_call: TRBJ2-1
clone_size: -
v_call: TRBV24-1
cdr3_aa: CATSVSGRINEQFF

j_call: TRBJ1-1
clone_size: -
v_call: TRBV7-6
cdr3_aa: CASSLGTAMNTEAFF